This entry lists 10 T cell receptor beta chains sequenced from one sample in a study of OX40 agonist ivuxolimab in advanced cancers. Only in-frame clones appear in the TCRdb table, and some are missing; sequencing was by immunoSEQ multiplex PCR. Of 75,000 to 100,000 clones in the sample, roughly 84% are singletons; the top ten hold over 0.25%. Sequences were derived from CD4+ or CD8+ T cells sorted from blood, sampled in a trial of the OX40 agonist ivuxolimab. All receptors derive from an adult with an advanced solid tumor such as melanoma, head and neck, liver or kidney cancer.

This chain joins TRBV30 and TRBJ1-2, with TRBD1 as a possible D gene (5 bases). The V end was cut by 2 bases, the J end by 4 bases, with 20 bases between. CDR1 GTSNPN and CDR2 SVGIG come from the germline V gene (reference sequence). The CDR3 covers 16 residues. The CDR3 coding sequence is TGTGCCTGGAGTAAACCCTGGGGCAGTTACATCTATGGCTACACCTTC. This gives the protein CAWSKPWGSYIYGYTF.

V usage is TRBV7-9 and J usage is TRBJ2-2; 10 bases map to TRBD2. This CDR3 has 16 residues. Unmatched junction bases numbered 1, after V lost 3 bases and J lost 0 bases. Germline loops: CDR1 SEHNR, CDR2 FQNEAQ (reference sequence). The DNA for the CDR3 is TGTGCCAGCAGCTTCGGACTAGCGGCGAACACCGGGGAGCTGTTTTTT. As protein: CASSFGLAANTGELFF.

The chain recombines TRBV28 with TRBJ2-3; no reliable D call. Germline assignment: CDR1 MDHEN and CDR2 SYDVKM. Trimming took 8 bases from V and 2 from J, leaving 5 bases between them. The CDR3 runs 11 residues. CDR3: CASGDTDTQYF. DNA for the CDR3: TGTGCCAGCGGAGACACAGATACGCAGTATTTT.

The J gene is TRBJ2-3, the V gene TRBV13; 7 bases are a match to TRBD1. There are 13 residues in the CDR3. Looked up from germline, CDR1 is PRHDT and CDR2 is FYEKMQ (reference sequence). The V segment lost 6 bases and the J segment 5 bases; nucleotides outside the gene matches: 5. CDR3 sequence reads: CASSSTGVDTQYF. CDR3 bases: TGTGCCAGCAGTTCCACAGGGGTAGATACGCAGTATTTT.

This chain connects TRBV6-6 to TRBJ2-1; TRBD2 aligns across 10 bases. The V segment lost 4 bases and the J segment 4 bases; nucleotides outside the gene matches: 7. Germline V gives CDR1 MNHNY, CDR2 SVGAGI (reference sequence). The CDR3 totals 16 residues. CDR3 coding DNA: TGTGCCAGCAGTTCACCTACTAGCGGGATGTACAATGAGCAGTTCTTC. Translating gives CASSSPTSGMYNEQFF.

By sample share, this clone is medium-sized (0.01 to 0.1%). This chain connects TRBV19 to TRBJ1-5, with no clear D. The germline gives CDR1 LNHDA, CDR2 SQIVND (reference sequence). V was clipped by 5 bases and J by 1 base, with 12 bases between them. This CDR3 contains 15 residues. CDR3 region: CASSFGQTSNQPQHF. The CDR3 bases are TGTGCCAGTAGTTTTGGGCAGACGAGCAATCAGCCCCAGCATTTT.

This clone was picked up one time. V gene TRBV6-1 combines with J gene TRBJ1-3, with a possible D match to TRBD1 (5 bases). The length of the CDR3 is 13 residues. V was pared by 5 bases and J by 13 bases, with 18 bases between. In germline, CDR1 is MNHNS, CDR2 SASEGT. The CDR3 coding sequence is TGTGCCAGCAGTAGCCCGACGGGCTACAGGATATATTTT. This gives the protein CASSSPTGYRIYF.

V gene TRBV6-6 combines with J gene TRBJ1-5; D gene ambiguous. Germline V gene sequence: CDR1 MNHNY, CDR2 SVGAGI (reference sequence). V shed 0 bases and J shed 4 bases, with 13 bases lying between them. The CDR3 length is 16 residues. CDR3 bases: TGTGCCAGCAGTTACTCAACGGGGTTGCTGAATCAGCCCCAGCATTTT. It translates to CASSYSTGLLNQPQHF.

The chain uses TRBV15 and TRBJ2-3; 9 bases line up with TRBD1. V shed 4 bases, J shed 3 bases, and the junction held 5 bases outside the gene matches. Germline-derived CDR1 and CDR2 are LNHNV and YYDKDF (reference sequence). This CDR3 has 15 amino acids. The CDR3 DNA is TGTGCCACCAGCAAAAAACAGGGGGCAACAGATACGCAGTATTTT. Protein: CATSKKQGATDTQYF. Using reference TRBV15 and TRBJ2-3 for the parts outside the CDR3, the full variable domain is DAMVIQNPRYQVTQFGKPVTLSCSQTLNHNVMYWYQQKSSQAPKLLFHYYDKDFNNEADTPDNFQSRRPNTSFCFLDIRSPGLGDTAMYLCATSKKQGATDTQYFGPGTRLTVL.

This clone has a handful of counts. The V gene is TRBV30, the J gene TRBJ1-1; the D is unclear. CDR3 length: 14 amino acids. V was shortened by 3 bases and J by 2 bases, with 13 bases between the two germline ends. Germline CDR1 and CDR2: GTSNPN and SVGIG (reference sequence). Here the CDR3 DNA reads TGTGCCTGGAGCGCCTCGTCAGGCAACACTGAAGCTTTCTTT. Translated: CAWSASSGNTEAFF.